These T cell receptor beta chains were read from a single sample in a study of cytomegalovirus exposure and HLA in healthy donors. The table came from immunoSEQ multiplex PCR; TCRdb's copy has only in-frame clones and leaves some out. The sample consists of over 100,000 clones, roughly 90% of them appearing once. The sample taken for sequencing was PBMCs. The receptor source for this set is a woman aged 18 to 35 in good health and CMV-seronegative. CDR3s include the opening cysteine and the closing phenylalanine or tryptophan.

TRBJ2-1	TRBV4-1	CASSHVGGGLSYNEQFF
TRBJ2-7	TRBV19	CASSMQGSINEQYF
TRBJ1-3	TRBV2	CASRNTGERNTIYF
TRBJ2-5	TRBV28	CASRPLLAGAGETQYF
TRBJ1-1	TRBV2	CASSIDRASPEAFF
TRBJ2-7	TRBV6-5	CASGQFYEQYF
TRBJ2-1	TRBV9	CASGSALNRGSYNEQFF
TRBJ2-2	TRBV28	CASSTYGELFF
TRBJ1-2	TRBV19	CASKDRGAYGYTF
TRBJ1-2	TRBV30	CAWSPREPAGYTF
TRBJ1-2	TRBV6-5	CASRPGQGDGYTF
TRBJ2-7	TRBV7-6	CASSPGPRQAYEQYF
TRBJ2-7	TRBV9	CASSVAGTNYEQYF
TRBJ1-2	TRBV27	CASSASGSTGGYTF
TRBJ2-7	TRBV6-6	CASSYMTSEKYEQYF
TRBJ2-7	TRBV11-2	CASRPSSGSPYEQYF
TRBJ2-7	TRBV7-9	CASSLGTGDEQYF
TRBJ2-7	TRBV6-5	CASSYSKGRVHEQYF
TRBJ2-5	TRBV7-3	CASSLGQGGHQETQYF
TRBJ2-1	TRBV13	CASSLGVRSNEQFF
TRBJ2-7	TRBV14	CASSPLYLAASDEQYF
TRBJ2-2	TRBV2	CASSEQGAGTGELFF
TRBJ1-2	TRBV4-3	CASSPAGTGVSFDYGYTF
TRBJ1-3	TRBV7-2	CASSWGQGGNTIYF
TRBJ2-1	TRBV2	CASGRQGAYNEQFF
TRBJ1-4	TRBV6-1	CATEGRGVREKLFF
TRBJ2-1	TRBV4-2	CASSQEVSGTEQFF
TRBJ2-7	TRBV7-6	CASSLTGRAGALREQYF
TRBJ1-4	TRBV6-6	CASSYSSGSKEKLFF
TRBJ2-7	TRBV25-1	CASSPGQQPYEQYF
TRBJ2-7	TRBV18	CASSRTSGRANHEQYF
TRBJ1-2	TRBV27	CASSLAGRMNYGYTF
TRBJ2-7	TRBV2	CASSPVLKPHEQYF
TRBJ1-1	TRBV7-9	CASSWGGNTEAFF
TRBJ2-7	TRBV27	CASSGTKGLYEQYF
TRBJ1-2	TRBV9	CASSDLLGYTF
TRBJ1-2	TRBV6-5	CASSYQFGQSYGYTF
TRBJ2-6	TRBV27	CASSLFGQGSFSGANVLTF
TRBJ2-2	TRBV28	CASMSGHTGELFF
TRBJ2-7	TRBV2	CASSDEVRQGAYEQYF
TRBJ2-7	TRBV4-2	CASSHIRDANEQYF
TRBJ1-1	TRBV7-2	CASSQHTGGWIVNTEAFF
TRBJ2-7	TRBV6-1	CAIRDSLYEQYF
TRBJ2-7	TRBV28	CASRRTGTPYEQYF
TRBJ2-7	TRBV9	CASSEQGWDEQYF
TRBJ2-2	TRBV7-3	CASSLQGAGNTGELFF
TRBJ2-7	TRBV20-1	CSALADEQYF
TRBJ1-6	TRBV27	CASSTGWRNNSPLHF
TRBJ2-1	TRBV7-6	CASSLAAGQGFNEQFF
TRBJ2-3	TRBV4-2	CASSPGTSGGAGTDTQYF
TRBJ2-7	TRBV7-2	CASSFRDPYEQYF
TRBJ1-1	TRBV5-1	CASSPTGGNTEAFF
TRBJ2-3	TRBV7-9	CASSSARASDTQYF
TRBJ2-1	TRBV5-1	CASEKAPASGKFQFF